The sequence of this T cell receptor (beta chain) was determined in a study of control samples from healthy donors and cancer patients. TCRdb's copy holds only in-frame clones and misses some; the assay was immunoSEQ multiplex PCR. Here the sample spans about 160,000 clones, around 94% being singletons. The TCR was taken from a man between 60 and 70 years old with colorectal cancer. Sequencing was performed on PBMCs.

The CDR3 loop is CASSIRGYEQFF. The CDR3 DNA sequence: TGTGCCAGTAGTATACGGGGGTATGAGCAGTTCTTC. This sequence joins TRBV19 and TRBJ2-1; D may be TRBD2 (6 bases). Per the germline V gene, CDR1 is LNHDA and CDR2 is SQIVND (reference sequence). CDR3 length: 12 residues. With 2 bases removed from V and 8 bases from J, the gap between germline ends came to 7 bases.